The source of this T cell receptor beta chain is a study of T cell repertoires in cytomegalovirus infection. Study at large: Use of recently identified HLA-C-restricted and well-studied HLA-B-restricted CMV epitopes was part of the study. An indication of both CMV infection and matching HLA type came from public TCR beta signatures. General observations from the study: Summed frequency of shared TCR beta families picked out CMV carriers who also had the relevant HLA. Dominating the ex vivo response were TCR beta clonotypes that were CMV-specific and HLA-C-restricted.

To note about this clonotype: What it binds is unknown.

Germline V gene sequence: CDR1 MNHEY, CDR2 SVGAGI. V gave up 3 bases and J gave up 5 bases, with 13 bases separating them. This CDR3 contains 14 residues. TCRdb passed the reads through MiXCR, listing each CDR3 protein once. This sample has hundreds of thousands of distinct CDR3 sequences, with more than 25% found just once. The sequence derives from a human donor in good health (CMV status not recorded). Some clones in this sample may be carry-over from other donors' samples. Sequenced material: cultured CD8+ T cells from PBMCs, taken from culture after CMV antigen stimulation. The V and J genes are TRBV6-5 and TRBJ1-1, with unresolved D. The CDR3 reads CASSYGSRSTEAFF. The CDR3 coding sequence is TGTGCCAGCAGTTATGGGTCAAGGAGTACTGAAGCTTTCTTT.